The 14 T cell receptor beta chains reported below all come from one sample, sequenced in a study of T cell repertoires in cytomegalovirus infection. One entry per CDR3 protein results from TCRdb running MiXCR on the reads. The repertoire includes 250,000 or so distinct CDR3 sequences, 9% to 15% of them detected once, and under 2% sits in the top ten. The sample consisted of PBMCs. Receptors were obtained from a human donor in good health (CMV status not recorded). Some clones in this sample may be carry-over from other donors' samples.

In the case of this clonotype: With a much larger clone just one base away, this may be a read error. The CDR3 end shows no conserved phenylalanine or tryptophan, and so a read error is likely. The chain couples TRBV12-3 or TRBV12-4 to TRBJ1-2; tentative D call: TRBD1 (5 bases). The CDR3 is 14 residues long. V lost 2 bases and J 4 bases, leaving 11 bases between the germline ends. CDR3: CASSLMGQVYGYTS. CDR3 DNA: TGTGCCAGCAGTTTAATGGGGCAGGTCTATGGCTACACCTCC.

This chain uses TRBV14 with TRBJ2-2, with no clear D. In germline, CDR1 is SGHDN, CDR2 FVKESK. This CDR3 contains 13 residues. V was trimmed by 0 bases and J by 8 bases, leaving 7 bases between them. The CDR3 sequence is CASSQDIGGELFF. In DNA form, the CDR3 reads TGTGCCAGCAGCCAAGATATAGGAGGGGAGCTGTTTTTT.

This clonotype appeared many times. The chain employs TRBV12-3 or TRBV12-4 and TRBJ2-7; TRBD2 agrees at 10 bases. This CDR3 has 14 amino acids. V gave up 6 bases and J gave up 2 bases; unmatched junction bases: 4. The CDR3 reads CASSQLAGPYEQYF. CDR3 bases: TGTGCCAGCAGCCAACTAGCGGGACCCTACGAGCAGTACTTC.

The rearrangement uses TRBV18 and TRBJ1-5, with D uncertain. V was clipped by 5 bases and J by 0 bases, with 14 bases between them. There are 16 residues in the CDR3. The germline V gene has CDR1 KGHSH and CDR2 LQKENI. In DNA, the CDR3 is TGTGCCAGCTCATGGACGGGCTCAGTTAGCAATCAGCCCCAGCATTTT. Protein product: CASSWTGSVSNQPQHF.

This clonotype came up a few times. The chain recombines TRBV10-3 with TRBJ1-4; 9 bases agree with TRBD1. There are 14 residues in the CDR3. Germline V CDR1 and CDR2: ENHRY, SYGVKD. The J segment lost 8 bases and the V segment lost 4 bases, leaving 5 bases of the junction unmatched. The CDR3 region has the DNA TGTGCCATCAGTGGGGGACAGGGATTAGAAAAACTGTTTTTT. Its translation is CAISGGQGLEKLFF.

This clonotype was seen at least ten times. The chain links TRBV7-6 to TRBJ1-1; perhaps TRBD1 as D (6 bases). There are 11 residues in the CDR3. Trimming stripped 6 bases from V and 8 bases from J, with 10 bases between. Germline lookup yields CDR1 SGHVS and CDR2 FNYEAQ. The CDR3 reads CASREGGEAFF. As DNA, the CDR3 is TGTGCCAGCAGGGAAGGGGGGGAAGCTTTCTTT.

This sequence joins TRBV7-2 and TRBJ2-7; D call uncertain. Trimming left V 1 base short and J 2 bases short, with 6 bases between. The CDR3 loop spans 13 amino acids. Germline values: CDR1 SGHTA, CDR2 FQGNSA. The CDR3 region has the DNA TGTGCCAGCAGCTTAGATCTCCCCTACGAGCAGTACTTC. Translated, it gives CASSLDLPYEQYF.

This rearrangement joins TRBV7-9 to TRBJ1-3, with D maybe TRBD1 (6 bases). The CDR3 runs to 17 residues. The V end lost 2 bases, the J end lost 0 bases, and 14 bases lay between the germline ends. Per germline, CDR1 SEHNR and CDR2 FQNEAQ (reference sequence). The CDR3, as DNA: TGTGCCAGCAGCTTATTTTCAGGGGAGAACTCTGGAAACACCATATATTTT. This gives the protein CASSLFSGENSGNTIYF.

This clonotype was seen ten or more times. V and J are TRBV7-2 and TRBJ1-5, with D hard to call. The V gene's germline CDR1 is SGHTA and CDR2 FQGNSA. The CDR3 runs 14 residues. Trimming shortened V by 5 bases and J by 7 bases, and 15 bases separated the two germline ends. CDR3 residues: CASSPSGLLQPQHF. The CDR3 DNA follows: TGTGCCAGCAGCCCGTCCGGTCTGCTACAGCCCCAGCATTTT.

This clonotype has a count of ten or more. This chain joins TRBV6-2 or TRBV6-3 and TRBJ2-5, with D perhaps matching TRBD1 or TRBD2 (5 bases each). V was trimmed by 2 bases and J by 2 bases, leaving 15 bases between them. CDR1 MNHEY and CDR2 SVGEGT come from the germline V gene. CDR3 length: 16 amino acids. CDR3 residues: CASSYPPGTRQETQYF. CDR3 nucleotides: TGTGCCAGCAGTTACCCACCCGGGACGAGACAAGAGACCCAGTACTTC.

The J gene is TRBJ2-5, the V gene TRBV19, with 10 bases lining up with TRBD1. V lost 6 bases to trimming and J lost 5 bases; unmatched junction nucleotides: 6. Per the germline V gene, CDR1 is LNHDA and CDR2 is SQIVND (reference sequence). The length of the CDR3 is 14 residues. CDR3 sequence reads: CASRRDRGLETQYF. DNA for the CDR3: TGTGCCAGTAGGCGGGACAGGGGTTTGGAGACCCAGTACTTC.

The chain employs TRBV7-2 and TRBJ1-1; 7 nucleotides agree with TRBD1. Germline CDR1 reads SGHTA; CDR2 reads FQGNSA. V lost 5 bases and J lost 0; bases outside the gene matches: 9. The CDR3 spans 16 residues. CDR3 amino acids: CASSLRQGRVNTEAFF. The CDR3 DNA follows: TGTGCCAGCAGCCTCCGACAGGGTCGGGTGAACACTGAAGCTTTCTTT.

Notes on this clonotype: A much more abundant neighbour one base away suggests this may be a read error. CDR3 coding DNA: TGTGCCAGCAGTGAATACGTAACCGGGGAGCTGTTTTTT. Its translation: CASSEYVTGELFF. The chain is built from TRBV25-1 and TRBJ2-2, with D hard to call. Germline CDR1 is MGHDK and CDR2 is SYGVNS. V shed 0 bases and J shed 5 bases, with 4 bases lying between them. The CDR3 has 13 amino acids.

This clonotype has a count of ten or more. The J gene is TRBJ2-5, the V gene TRBV7-2; 9 bases fit TRBD1. The CDR3 has 14 residues. The ends lost 3 bases at V and 3 bases at J; junction bases unmatched: 2. Germline V gives CDR1 SGHTA, CDR2 FQGNSA. Written as DNA, the CDR3 is TGTGCCAGCAGCTTCTGGACAGGGGAAGAGACCCAGTACTTC. Translating it yields CASSFWTGEETQYF.